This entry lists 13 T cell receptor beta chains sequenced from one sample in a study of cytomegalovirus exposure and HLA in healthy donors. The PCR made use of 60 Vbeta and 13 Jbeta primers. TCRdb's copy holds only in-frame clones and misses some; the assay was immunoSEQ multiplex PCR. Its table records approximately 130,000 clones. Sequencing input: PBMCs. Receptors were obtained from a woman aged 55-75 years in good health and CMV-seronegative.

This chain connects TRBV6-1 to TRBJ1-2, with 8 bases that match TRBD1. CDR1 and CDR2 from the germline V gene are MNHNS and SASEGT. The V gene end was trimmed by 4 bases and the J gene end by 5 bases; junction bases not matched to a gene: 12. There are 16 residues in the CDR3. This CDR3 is CASSVLARTGIYGYTF. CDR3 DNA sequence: TGTGCCAGCAGTGTTTTGGCCCGGACAGGGATATATGGCTACACCTTC.

CDR3 protein: CASSFSTAGRAPFF. The CDR3 coding sequence is TGTGCCAGCAGTTTTTCGACAGCGGGGAGGGCACCGTTCTTC. The chain uses TRBV27 and TRBJ2-1; 7 bases are shared with TRBD2. The CDR3 sequence is 14 residues long. V shed 3 bases, J shed 15 bases, and the junction held 14 bases outside the gene matches. CDR1 and CDR2 from the germline V gene are MNHEY and SMNVEV (reference sequence).

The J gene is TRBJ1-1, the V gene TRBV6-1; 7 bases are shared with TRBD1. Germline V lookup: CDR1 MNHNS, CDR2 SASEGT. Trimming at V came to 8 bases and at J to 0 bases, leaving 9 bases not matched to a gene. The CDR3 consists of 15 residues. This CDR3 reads CASLPGQTMNTEAFF. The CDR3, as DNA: TGTGCCAGCCTACCGGGACAGACCATGAACACTGAAGCTTTCTTT.

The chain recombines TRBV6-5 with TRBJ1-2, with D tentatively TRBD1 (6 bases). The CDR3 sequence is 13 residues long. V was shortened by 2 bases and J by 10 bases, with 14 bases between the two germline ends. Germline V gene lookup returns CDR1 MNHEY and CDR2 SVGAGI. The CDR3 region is CASSYGNRADYTF. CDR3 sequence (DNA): TGTGCCAGCAGTTACGGCAACAGGGCCGACTACACCTTC.

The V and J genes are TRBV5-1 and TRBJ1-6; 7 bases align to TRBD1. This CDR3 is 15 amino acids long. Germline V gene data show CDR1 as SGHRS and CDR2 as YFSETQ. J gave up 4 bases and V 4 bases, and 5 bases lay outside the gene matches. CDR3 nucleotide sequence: TGCGCCAGCAGCCTACCGGGACAGTATAATTCACCCCTCCACTTT. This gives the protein CASSLPGQYNSPLHF.

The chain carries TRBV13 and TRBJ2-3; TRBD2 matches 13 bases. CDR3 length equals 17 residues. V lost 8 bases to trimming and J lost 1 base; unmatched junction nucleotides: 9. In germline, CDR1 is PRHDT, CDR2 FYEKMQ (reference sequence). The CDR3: CASYGTSGETGTDTQYF. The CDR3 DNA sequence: TGTGCCAGCTACGGGACTAGCGGGGAGACTGGCACAGATACGCAGTATTTT.

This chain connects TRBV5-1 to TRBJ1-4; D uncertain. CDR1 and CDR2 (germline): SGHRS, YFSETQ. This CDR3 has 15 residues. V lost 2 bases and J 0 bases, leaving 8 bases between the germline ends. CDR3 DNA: TGCGCCAGCAGCTTCGGGTCGTCAACTAATGAAAAACTGTTTTTT. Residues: CASSFGSSTNEKLFF.

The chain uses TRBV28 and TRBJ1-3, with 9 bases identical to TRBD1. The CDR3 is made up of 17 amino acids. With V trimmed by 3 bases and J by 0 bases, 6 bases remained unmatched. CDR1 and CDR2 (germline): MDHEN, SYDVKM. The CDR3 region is CASSLWDRVPSGNTIYF. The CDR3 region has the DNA TGTGCCAGCAGTTTGTGGGACAGGGTTCCCTCTGGAAACACCATATATTTT. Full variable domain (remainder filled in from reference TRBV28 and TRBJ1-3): DVKVTQSSRYLVKRTGEKVFLECVQDMDHENMFWYRQDPGLGLRLIYFSYDVKMKEKGDIPEGYSVSREKKERFSLILESASTNQTSMYLCASSLWDRVPSGNTIYFGEGSWLTVV.

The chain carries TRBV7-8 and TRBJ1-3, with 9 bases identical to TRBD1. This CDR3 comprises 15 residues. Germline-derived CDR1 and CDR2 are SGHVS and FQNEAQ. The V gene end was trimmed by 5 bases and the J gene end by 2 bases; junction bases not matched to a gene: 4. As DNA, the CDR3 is TGTGCCAGCAGCGCCAGACAGGGGGCTGGAAACACCATATATTTT. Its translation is CASSARQGAGNTIYF.

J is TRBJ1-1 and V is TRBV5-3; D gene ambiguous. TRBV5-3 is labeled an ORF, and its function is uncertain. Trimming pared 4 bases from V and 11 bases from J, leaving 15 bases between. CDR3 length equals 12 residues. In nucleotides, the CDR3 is TGTGCCAGAAGCCTAGAGGGATTGGGGGCTTTCTTT. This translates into CARSLEGLGAFF.

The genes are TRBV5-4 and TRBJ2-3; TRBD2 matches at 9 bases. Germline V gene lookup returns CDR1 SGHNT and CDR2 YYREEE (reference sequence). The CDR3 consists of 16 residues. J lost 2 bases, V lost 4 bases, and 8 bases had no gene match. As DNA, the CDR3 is TGTGCCAGCAGCCTTGGGACTAGCCGTAACACAGATACGCAGTATTTT. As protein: CASSLGTSRNTDTQYF.

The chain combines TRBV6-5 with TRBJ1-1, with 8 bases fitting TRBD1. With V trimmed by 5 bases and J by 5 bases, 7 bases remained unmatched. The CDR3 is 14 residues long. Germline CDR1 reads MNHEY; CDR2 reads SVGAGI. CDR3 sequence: CASSRPGTGTEAFF. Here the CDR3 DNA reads TGTGCCAGCAGTCGACCCGGGACAGGTACTGAAGCTTTCTTT.

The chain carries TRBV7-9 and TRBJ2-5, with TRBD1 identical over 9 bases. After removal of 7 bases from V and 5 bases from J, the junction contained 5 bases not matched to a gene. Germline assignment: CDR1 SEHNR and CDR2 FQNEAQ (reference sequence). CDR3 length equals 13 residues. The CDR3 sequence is CASTLDRGETQYF. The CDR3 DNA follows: TGTGCCAGCACCCTGGACAGGGGCGAGACCCAGTACTTC.